Presented here are 21 T cell receptor beta chains from one specimen sequenced in a study of blood T cell repertoires in COVID-19. Clones were read by immunoSEQ multiplex PCR, and TCRdb kept only the in-frame ones, dropping some. Found here are 150,000 to 200,000 clones, 76% of them singletons; the top ten hold roughly 17%. The sequencing input was PBMCs or T cells enriched from blood (not recorded which). The receptors come from a woman aged 45-60 years with acute COVID-19.

The chain carries TRBV28 and TRBJ2-2; weak D call: TRBD2 (5 bases). V was clipped by 3 bases and J by 2 bases, with 10 bases between them. Germline CDR1 reads MDHEN; CDR2 reads SYDVKM. The CDR3 is 15 residues long. The CDR3 region is CASSFGGGNTGELFF. The CDR3 DNA follows: TGTGCCAGCAGTTTCGGAGGAGGCAACACCGGGGAGCTGTTTTTT.

CDR3: CASSSGTHNSGNTIYF. The CDR3 DNA reads as TGTGCCAGCAGCTCGGGGACACATAACTCTGGAAACACCATATATTTT. This sequence joins TRBV7-7 and TRBJ1-3, with a weak D call TRBD1 (6 bases). Germline V gene sequence: CDR1 SSHAT, CDR2 FNYEAQ (reference sequence). Trimming pared 4 bases from V and 0 bases from J, leaving 13 bases between. The CDR3 has 16 amino acids.

This chain joins TRBV24-1 and TRBJ2-1, with D possibly being TRBD1 (5 bases). Germline V gene data show CDR1 as KGHDR and CDR2 as SFDVKD. The CDR3 length is 16 residues. The V and J ends lost 4 bases and 7 bases respectively, with 19 bases between them. CDR3 loop: CATSEYIAGLGNEQFF. DNA for the CDR3: TGTGCCACCAGTGAATATATAGCAGGGTTGGGGAATGAGCAGTTCTTC.

The CDR3 reads CASSSGLEPSYEQYV. For the CDR3, the DNA is TGTGCCAGCAGTTCCGGATTGGAGCCATCCTACGAGCAGTACGTC. This chain links TRBV6-2 or TRBV6-3 with TRBJ2-7, with D hard to call. This CDR3 region has 15 residues. The V end lost 4 bases, the J end lost 1 base, and 14 bases lay between the germline ends. Germline CDR1 is MNHEY and CDR2 is SVGEGT.

The chain combines TRBV6-5 with TRBJ1-3; tentatively, D is TRBD1 (5 bases). From germline, CDR1 is MNHEY and CDR2 SVGAGI. The CDR3 is 11 residues long. V was clipped by 5 bases and J by 9 bases, with 8 bases between them. The CDR3 sequence: CASSTGGTIYF. CDR3 in DNA: TGTGCCAGCAGTACGGGGGGCACCATATATTTT.

The chain carries TRBV11-2 and TRBJ1-2; 7 nucleotides line up with TRBD1. The trim removed 5 bases at V and 8 bases at J, leaving 8 bases unmatched. The length of the CDR3 is 13 residues. Per germline, CDR1 SGHAT and CDR2 FQNNGV. The CDR3 DNA follows: TGTGCCAGCAGCCTGGACAGGAAAATCGGCTACACCTTC. This sequence encodes CASSLDRKIGYTF.

The J gene is TRBJ1-4, the V gene TRBV5-1; 8 nucleotides align to TRBD1. V was pared by 2 bases and J by 8 bases, with 14 bases of the junction left unmatched. Germline V gene data show CDR1 as SGHRS and CDR2 as YFSETQ. CDR3 length: 17 amino acids. CDR3 region: CASSFSSGRGPQEKLFF. CDR3 DNA: TGCGCCAGCAGCTTTTCTTCGGGCAGGGGGCCGCAGGAAAAACTGTTTTTT.

V gene TRBV10-3 combines with J gene TRBJ1-1; D unresolved. The CDR3 runs to 14 residues. V dropped 0 bases and J dropped 2 bases, with 7 bases sitting between them. The germline gives CDR1 ENHRY, CDR2 SYGVKD. The CDR3 DNA follows: TGTGCCATCAGTGAGTCGGCAGGCAACACTGAAGCTTTCTTT. Translated: CAISESAGNTEAFF.

This clone occurred a few times. This chain links TRBV20-1 with TRBJ2-2; 8 bases are shared with TRBD2. This CDR3 comprises 15 residues. Germline-derived CDR1 and CDR2 are DFQATT and SNEGSKA (reference sequence). V was clipped by 7 bases and J by 5 bases; unmatched bases: 12. DNA of the CDR3: TGCAGTGTTAGTGAGGTCCGGGGGGGGACCGGGGAGCTGTTTTTT. Encoded protein: CSVSEVRGGTGELFF.

The V and J genes are TRBV2 and TRBJ1-5; unclear D gene. The CDR3 spans 16 residues. Germline CDR1 reads SNHLY; CDR2 reads FYNNEI. Trimming removed 7 bases at V and 2 bases at J, with 18 bases between. The CDR3 spells CASTPGLGGGNQPQHF. For the CDR3, the DNA is TGTGCCAGCACCCCTGGGTTGGGAGGTGGCAATCAGCCCCAGCATTTT.

V usage is TRBV3-1 (or the pseudogene TRBV3-2) and J usage is TRBJ2-7, with a weak D call TRBD1 (6 bases). Germline V lookup: CDR1 LGHDT, CDR2 YNNKEL (reference sequence). The CDR3 covers 14 residues. The V end was cut by 5 bases, the J end by 3 bases, with 14 bases between. The CDR3 loop reads CASSAPTGLYEQYV. CDR3 in DNA: TGTGCCAGCAGCGCGCCTACAGGGCTCTACGAGCAGTACGTC.

This sequence joins TRBV5-1 and TRBJ2-5; 9 positions match TRBD2. This CDR3 has 13 residues. With 5 bases clipped from V and 5 bases from J, the junction kept 4 bases outside the gene matches. Germline-derived CDR1 and CDR2 are SGHRS and YFSETQ. CDR3 amino acids: CASRLAGWETQYF. The CDR3 DNA follows: TGCGCCAGCAGACTAGCGGGTTGGGAGACCCAGTACTTC.

The J gene is TRBJ2-5, the V gene TRBV28, with 7 nucleotides matching TRBD1. Germline V CDR1 and CDR2: MDHEN, SYDVKM. V lost 5 bases, J lost 3 bases, and 6 bases stayed unmatched. CDR3 length: 14 residues. The CDR3 loop is CASSVPTGKETQYF. The CDR3 bases are TGTGCCAGCAGTGTCCCGACAGGGAAAGAGACCCAGTACTTC.

The rearrangement links TRBV11-1 to TRBJ2-3, with D perhaps TRBD2 (6 bases). CDR1 and CDR2 (germline): SGHAT, FQDESV (reference sequence). The CDR3 has 16 amino acids. Trimming shortened V by 5 bases and J by 1 base, and 16 bases separated the two germline ends. CDR3 nucleotide sequence: TGTGCCAGCAGCCGGCGGGGCCAACTCGGCACAGATACGCAGTATTTT. It translates to CASSRRGQLGTDTQYF.

The chain couples TRBV5-1 to TRBJ2-2; D perhaps matches TRBD1 (6 bases). Trimming took off 4 bases at V and 6 bases at J, with 22 bases between the two ends. This CDR3 is built from 17 residues. Germline CDR1 and CDR2: SGHRS and YFSETQ. The CDR3 spells CASSPPSRTGLPGELFF. For the CDR3, the DNA is TGCGCCAGCAGCCCCCCCTCTAGAACAGGGTTGCCCGGGGAGCTGTTTTTT.

This sequence joins TRBV3-1 (or the pseudogene TRBV3-2) and TRBJ2-3, with TRBD1 matching over 10 bases. The CDR3 covers 16 residues. V trimming: 4 bases; J trimming: 3 bases; junction bases outside the gene matches: 7. The V gene's germline CDR1 is LGHDT and CDR2 YNNKEL (reference sequence). CDR3 sequence: CASSRGTGVLTDTQYF. CDR3 sequence (DNA): TGTGCCAGCAGCCGCGGGACAGGGGTATTGACAGATACGCAGTATTTT.

V is TRBV7-2 and J is TRBJ2-1; 13 bases align to TRBD2. CDR1 is SGHTA, CDR2 FQGNSA, per germline. The V and J ends lost 4 bases and 6 bases, in that order; junction bases with no gene match: 9. The CDR3 loop spans 17 amino acids. The CDR3 loop is CASSSGQLAGGLNEQFF. CDR3 nucleotide sequence: TGTGCCAGCAGCTCGGGCCAACTAGCGGGGGGGCTCAATGAGCAGTTCTTC.

This chain uses TRBV18 with TRBJ2-5; D is unclear. CDR3 length equals 11 residues. V was cut by 3 bases and J by 3 bases, with 2 bases left in between. Per germline, CDR1 KGHSH and CDR2 LQKENI. The CDR3 loop is CASSPEETQYF. CDR3 in DNA: TGTGCCAGCTCACCCGAAGAGACCCAGTACTTC.

This chain links TRBV19 with TRBJ2-1; 11 positions agree with TRBD2. Trimming took 4 bases from V and 8 from J; bases not matched to a gene: 7. The CDR3 runs 15 residues. Germline V gene data show CDR1 as LNHDA and CDR2 as SQIVND (reference sequence). CDR3 in DNA: TGTGCCAGTAGTAAGGGTAGCGGGGGGGCGGATGAGCAGTTCTTC. Protein: CASSKGSGGADEQFF.

The chain recombines TRBV6-5 with TRBJ2-1; possible D gene TRBD1, 6 bases. CDR1 is MNHEY and CDR2 is SVGAGI in the germline V gene. The CDR3 is 14 residues long. V gave up 6 bases and J gave up 0 bases, with 9 bases separating them. In nucleotides, the CDR3 is TGTGCCAGCAGGTGGGACACCTCCTACAATGAGCAGTTCTTC. This encodes CASRWDTSYNEQFF.

The CDR3 DNA reads as TGCGCCAGCAGCTTCCTAGCGGGGTCGATGGATGAGCAGTTCTTC. It is translated as CASSFLAGSMDEQFF. The gene calls are TRBV5-1 and TRBJ2-1, with 9 nucleotides matching TRBD2. Per the germline V gene, CDR1 is SGHRS and CDR2 is YFSETQ. The CDR3 runs 15 residues. Trimming cost V 2 bases and J 8 bases; bases outside gene matches: 8.